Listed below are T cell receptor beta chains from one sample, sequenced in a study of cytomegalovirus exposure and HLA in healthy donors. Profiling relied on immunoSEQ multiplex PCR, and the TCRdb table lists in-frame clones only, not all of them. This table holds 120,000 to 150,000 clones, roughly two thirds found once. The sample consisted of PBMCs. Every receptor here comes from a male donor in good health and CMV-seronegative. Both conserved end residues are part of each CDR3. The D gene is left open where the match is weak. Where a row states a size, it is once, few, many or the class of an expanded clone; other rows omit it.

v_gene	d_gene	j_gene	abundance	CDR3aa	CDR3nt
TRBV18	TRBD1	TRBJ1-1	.	CASSPGQEENTEAFF	TGTGCCAGCTCACCCGGACAGGAGGAGAACACTGAAGCTTTCTTT
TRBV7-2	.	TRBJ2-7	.	CASSPPVRNEQYF	TGTGCCAGCAGCCCCCCAGTGCGGAACGAGCAGTACTTC
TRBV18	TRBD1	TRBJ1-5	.	CASSLGQGLGNQPQHF	TGTGCCAGCTCATTGGGACAGGGCTTGGGCAATCAGCCCCAGCATTTT
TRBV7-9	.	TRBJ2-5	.	CASSPTGETQYF	TGTGCCAGCAGCCCCACCGGTGAGACCCAGTACTTC
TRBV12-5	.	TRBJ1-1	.	CASGPAEDCTEAFF	TGTGCTAGTGGTCCGGCGGAGGATTGCACTGAAGCTTTCTTT
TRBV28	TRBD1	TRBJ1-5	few	CASIGTAYDQPQHF	TGTGCCAGCATAGGGACAGCTTATGATCAGCCCCAGCATTTT
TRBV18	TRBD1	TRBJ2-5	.	CASSYNRGQETQYF	TGTGCCAGCTCATATAACAGGGGGCAAGAGACCCAGTACTTC
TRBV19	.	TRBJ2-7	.	CASSPGVSEQYF	TGTGCCAGTAGCCCAGGGGTTAGCGAGCAGTACTTC
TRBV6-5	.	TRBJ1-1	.	CASTFYGGGSPEAFF	TGTGCCAGCACTTTCTACGGGGGTGGGTCGCCTGAAGCTTTCTTT
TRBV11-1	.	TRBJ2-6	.	CASNTGYGANVLTF	TGTGCCAGCAACACAGGTTACGGGGCCAACGTCCTGACTTTC
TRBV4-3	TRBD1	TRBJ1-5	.	CASSQDHTGAQPQHF	TGCGCCAGCAGCCAAGATCACACAGGGGCTCAGCCCCAGCATTTT
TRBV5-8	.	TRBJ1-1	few	CASKDLAEAFF	TGTGCCAGCAAGGACTTGGCTGAAGCTTTCTTT
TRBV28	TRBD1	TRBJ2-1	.	CASKQGVNEQFF	TGTGCCAGCAAACAGGGGGTCAATGAGCAGTTCTTC
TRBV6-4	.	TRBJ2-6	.	CASSIESGANVLTF	TGTGCCAGCAGTATAGAGTCTGGGGCCAACGTCCTGACTTTC
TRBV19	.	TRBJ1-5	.	CASRVTGVVGQPQHF	TGTGCCAGTAGAGTGACAGGAGTAGTCGGCCAGCCCCAGCATTTT
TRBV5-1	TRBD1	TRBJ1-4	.	CASSDRVSEKLFF	TGCGCCAGCAGCGACAGGGTTAGTGAAAAACTGTTTTTT
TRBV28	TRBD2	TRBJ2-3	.	CASSPGGGGADTQYF	TGTGCCAGCAGCCCTGGTGGCGGGGGGGCAGATACGCAGTATTTT
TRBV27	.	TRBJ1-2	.	CASSLPGGPGGYTF	TGTGCCAGCAGTTTGCCGGGAGGGCCCGGAGGCTACACCTTC
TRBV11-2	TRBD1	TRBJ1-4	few	CASSSPQGARANEKLFF	TGTGCCAGCAGCTCCCCACAGGGGGCAAGGGCTAATGAAAAACTGTTTTTT
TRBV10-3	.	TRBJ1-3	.	CDISAQMISGNTIYF	TGTGACATCAGTGCTCAGATGATTTCTGGAAACACCATATATTTT
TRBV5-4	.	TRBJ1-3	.	CASRRASGNTIYF	TGTGCCAGCAGGAGGGCCTCTGGAAACACCATATATTTT
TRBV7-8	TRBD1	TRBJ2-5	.	CASRHTGGETQYF	TGTGCCAGCAGACATACAGGGGGCGAGACCCAGTACTTC
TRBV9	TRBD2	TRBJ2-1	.	CASSVSGGGSGVEQFF	TGTGCCAGCAGCGTATCCGGGGGGGGTAGCGGGGTTGAGCAGTTCTTC
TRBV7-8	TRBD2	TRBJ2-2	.	CASSLGGGGTGELFF	TGTGCCAGCAGCTTAGGCGGCGGGGGCACCGGGGAGCTGTTTTTT
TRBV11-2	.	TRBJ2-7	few	CASSPTTGPGSEQYF	TGTGCCAGCAGCCCGACGACAGGACCTGGGAGTGAGCAGTACTTC
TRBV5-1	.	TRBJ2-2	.	CASSLDVSANTGELFF	TGCGCCAGCAGCTTGGACGTGTCGGCGAACACCGGGGAGCTGTTTTTT
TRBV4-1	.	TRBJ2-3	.	CASSQDSVGRDTQYF	TGCGCCAGCAGCCAAGATAGCGTCGGCCGGGATACGCAGTATTTT
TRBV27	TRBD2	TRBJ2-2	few	CASSRRGLAGFGVTNTGELFF	TGTGCCAGCAGCCGGCGGGGACTAGCGGGTTTCGGGGTCACGAACACCGGGGAGCTGTTTTTT
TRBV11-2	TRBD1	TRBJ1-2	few	CASSRGGQGAAGYTF	TGTGCCAGCAGCCGAGGGGGACAGGGGGCGGCTGGCTACACCTTC
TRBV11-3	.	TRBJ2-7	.	CASSLEFGHEQYF	TGTGCCAGCAGCTTAGAGTTTGGCCACGAGCAGTACTTC
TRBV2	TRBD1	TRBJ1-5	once	CASSRQGPQPQHF	TGTGCCAGCAGCAGACAGGGTCCCCAGCCCCAGCATTTT
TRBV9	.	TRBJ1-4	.	CASSVGGLDEKLFF	TGTGCCAGCAGCGTAGGGGGCCTTGATGAAAAACTGTTTTTT
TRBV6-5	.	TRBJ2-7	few	CASAGVSYEQYF	TGTGCCAGTGCCGGGGTGTCCTACGAGCAGTACTTC
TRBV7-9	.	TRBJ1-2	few	CASSENRDFGYTF	TGTGCCAGCAGCGAAAACCGGGACTTCGGCTACACCTTC
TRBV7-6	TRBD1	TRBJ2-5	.	CASSLGWTGDFAETQYF	TGTGCCAGCAGCTTAGGTTGGACAGGGGATTTCGCAGAGACCCAGTACTTC
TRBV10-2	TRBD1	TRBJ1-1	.	CASSGKGQPNTEAFF	TGCGCCAGCAGTGGGAAGGGACAGCCGAACACTGAAGCTTTCTTT
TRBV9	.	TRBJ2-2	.	CASRSDGARELFF	TGTGCCAGCAGATCAGATGGGGCCAGGGAGCTGTTTTTT
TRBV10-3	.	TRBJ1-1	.	CAISESVNRGTEAFF	TGTGCCATCAGTGAGTCCGTGAACCGGGGCACTGAAGCTTTCTTT
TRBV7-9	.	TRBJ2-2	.	CASSLGAGRTGELFF	TGTGCCAGCAGCTTAGGGGCAGGGCGTACCGGGGAGCTGTTTTTT
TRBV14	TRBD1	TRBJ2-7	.	CASSQGPGQGTYEQYF	TGTGCCAGCAGCCAAGGGCCGGGACAGGGGACCTACGAGCAGTACTTC
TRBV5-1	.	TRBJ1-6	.	CASSPGQKDSPLHF	TGCGCCAGCAGCCCCGGACAGAAAGATTCACCCCTCCACTTT
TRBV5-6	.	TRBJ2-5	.	CASSLEGGFRVETQYF	TGTGCCAGCAGCTTGGAGGGGGGGTTTCGGGTAGAGACCCAGTACTTC
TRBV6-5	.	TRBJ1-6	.	CASRSGNSPLHF	TGTGCCAGCAGGTCGGGGAATTCACCCCTCCACTTT
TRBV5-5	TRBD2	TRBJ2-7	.	CASSWSSGGGAYEQYF	TGTGCCAGCAGCTGGTCTAGCGGGGGCGGAGCCTACGAGCAGTACTTC
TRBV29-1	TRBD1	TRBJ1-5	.	CSPRDSNYSNQPQHF	TGCAGCCCCCGGGACAGCAATTACAGCAATCAGCCCCAGCATTTT
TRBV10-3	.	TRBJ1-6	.	CAISDPSASGLALHF	TGTGCCATCAGTGATCCCTCAGCGAGCGGTTTGGCCCTCCACTTT
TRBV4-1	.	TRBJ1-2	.	CASSQEPRVRNGYTF	TGCGCCAGCAGCCAAGAGCCACGGGTGAGGAATGGCTACACCTTC
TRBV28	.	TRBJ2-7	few	CASSLGGGDFYEQYF	TGTGCCAGCAGTTTGGGAGGGGGAGACTTCTACGAGCAGTACTTC
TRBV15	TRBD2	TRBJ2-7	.	CATSTGTSFGEQYF	TGTGCCACCAGCACTGGGACTAGCTTCGGCGAGCAGTACTTC
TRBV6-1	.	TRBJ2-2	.	CASSEARGTGELFF	TGTGCCAGCAGTGAAGCTAGGGGTACCGGGGAGCTGTTTTTT
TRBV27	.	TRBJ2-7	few	CASSPSIVGSRTYEQYF	TGTGCCAGCAGCCCCTCGATTGTGGGGAGTAGGACCTACGAGCAGTACTTC
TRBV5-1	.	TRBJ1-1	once	CASSLDGAETTEAFF	TGCGCCAGCAGCTTGGATGGGGCGGAGACCACTGAAGCTTTCTTT
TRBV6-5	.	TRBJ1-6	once	CASSYSESNSPLHF	TGTGCCAGCAGTTACTCAGAGTCTAATTCACCCCTCCACTTT
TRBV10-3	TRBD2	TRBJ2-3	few	CAISLAGGSDTQYF	TGTGCCATCAGTCTAGCGGGGGGCTCGGATACGCAGTATTTT
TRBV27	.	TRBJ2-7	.	CASSLFGTFYEQYF	TGTGCCAGCAGTCTTTTTGGGACATTCTATGAGCAGTACTTC
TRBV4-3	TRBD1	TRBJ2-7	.	CASSQGTGRYEQYF	TGCGCCAGCAGCCAAGGGACAGGTCGCTACGAGCAGTACTTC
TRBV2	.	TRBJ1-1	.	CASRLRAMNTEAFF	TGTGCCAGCCGACTCAGGGCAATGAACACTGAAGCTTTCTTT
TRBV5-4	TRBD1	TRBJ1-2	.	CASSQERTGVYGYTF	TGTGCCAGCAGCCAAGAGAGGACAGGCGTATATGGCTACACCTTC
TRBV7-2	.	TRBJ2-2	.	CASRQDRNTGELFF	TGTGCCAGCCGCCAAGACAGAAACACCGGGGAGCTGTTTTTT